Shown below are 26 T cell receptor beta chains from a single sample sequenced in a study of T cell clones after liver transplantation. Profiling relied on immunoSEQ multiplex PCR, and the TCRdb table lists in-frame clones only, not all of them. Of fewer than 65,000 clones in the sample, 60% to 80% were seen once. The sample consisted of CD4+ T cells from blood, taken at the 22-month timepoint. The receptors were sampled from a human patient who received a liver transplant. Part of the T cell pool may stem from the graft donor.

CDR3 sequence (DNA): TGTGCCAGCAGCAAGACCCAAGGGGGGAGCTCCTACAATGAGCAGTTCTTC. Protein product: CASSKTQGGSSYNEQFF. This chain links TRBV21-1 with TRBJ2-1. TRBV21-1 is given as a pseudogene. This CDR3 contains 17 residues.

The chain recombines TRBV2 with TRBJ2-7; D gene ambiguous. The CDR3 sequence is 11 residues long. Trimming removed 4 bases at V and 2 bases at J, with 3 bases between. In germline, CDR1 is SNHLY, CDR2 FYNNEI. The chain's CDR3 is CASSGTYEQYF. The CDR3 nucleotides are TGTGCCAGCAGTGGGACCTACGAGCAGTACTTC.

The J gene is TRBJ2-5, the V gene TRBV7-2; TRBD1 might be the D (5 bases). Germline lookup yields CDR1 SGHTA and CDR2 FQGNSA. Trimming pared 2 bases from V and 1 base from J, leaving 8 bases between. The CDR3 has 14 residues. Here the CDR3 reads CASSLRQTQETQYF. CDR3 in DNA: TGTGCCAGCAGCTTAAGACAGACCCAAGAGACCCAGTACTTC.

This clone showed up just a few times. The rearrangement uses TRBV4-2 and TRBJ1-1; D gene unclear. The V gene's germline CDR1 is LGHNA and CDR2 YNFKEQ. The V end was cut by 1 base, the J end by 1 base, with 4 bases between. The CDR3 contains 13 residues. This CDR3 reads CASSQVKNTEAFF. CDR3 nucleotides: TGTGCCAGCAGCCAAGTGAAGAACACTGAAGCTTTCTTT.

This chain connects TRBV4-1 to TRBJ2-4; D is unclear. Deletions cut 3 bases from V and 0 bases from J, with 12 bases between. This CDR3 has 16 residues. Germline CDR1 and CDR2: MGHRA and YSYEKL. Here the CDR3 reads CASSQATTLAKNIQYF. The CDR3 DNA follows: TGCGCCAGCAGCCAGGCCACGACTTTAGCCAAAAACATTCAGTACTTC.

The rearrangement joins TRBV6-4 to TRBJ2-3; no reliable D call. There are 13 residues in the CDR3. V lost 3 bases and J lost 5, with 9 bases in between. The germline gives CDR1 MRHNA, CDR2 SNTAGT. This CDR3 is CASSERVGDTQYF. The CDR3 nucleotides read TGTGCCAGCAGTGAAAGGGTTGGAGATACGCAGTATTTT.

The chain is built from TRBV16 and TRBJ1-3; D is uncertain. The CDR3 has 15 residues. V dropped 2 bases and J dropped 3 bases, with 11 bases sitting between them. CDR1 is KGHSY, CDR2 FQNENV, per germline. CDR3 DNA sequence: TGTGCCAGCAGCCAAACGGAGAAGATTGGAAACACCATATATTTT. Translation: CASSQTEKIGNTIYF.

This rearrangement joins TRBV5-5 to TRBJ2-3; D remains unclear. Germline loops: CDR1 SGHKS, CDR2 YYEKEE (reference sequence). V dropped 3 bases and J dropped 3 bases, with 14 bases sitting between them. The CDR3 extends over 15 amino acids. CDR3 sequence reads: CASSSNNYRTDTQYF. The CDR3 bases are TGTGCCAGCAGCTCTAACAATTATCGAACAGATACGCAGTATTTT.

The J gene is TRBJ1-5, the V gene TRBV6-1, with a weak D call TRBD1 (6 bases). V lost 10 bases, J lost 5 bases, and 15 bases lay in between. CDR1 is MNHNS and CDR2 is SASEGT in the germline V gene. This CDR3 is built from 13 residues. CDR3 DNA: TGTGCCATTCGACAGGACTCCGATCAGCCCCAGCATTTT. This translates into CAIRQDSDQPQHF.

This chain joins TRBV6-1 and TRBJ1-5, with TRBD1 matching 10 bases. This CDR3 has 15 residues. Germline CDR1 MNHNS, CDR2 SASEGT. V was clipped by 7 bases and J by 6 bases; unmatched bases: 9. The CDR3 bases are TGTGCCAGCACGCCAGGGACAGGGGAATTTCAGCCCCAGCATTTT. It yields the protein CASTPGTGEFQPQHF.

The gene calls are TRBV29-1 and TRBJ1-3; 9 nucleotides align to TRBD1. The germline V gene has CDR1 SQVTM and CDR2 ANQGSEA. The CDR3 spans 11 residues. CDR3 protein: CSCRTGEHIYF. The CDR3 nucleotides read TGCAGTTGTAGGACAGGGGAACACATATATTTT.

This sequence joins TRBV5-1 and TRBJ2-7; 10 bases agree with TRBD1. Germline V gene data show CDR1 as SGHRS and CDR2 as YFSETQ. The V and J ends lost 3 bases and 4 bases, in that order; junction bases with no gene match: 4. The CDR3 runs to 14 residues. The CDR3 protein is CASSSRQGAYEQYF. CDR3 bases: TGCGCCAGCAGCTCACGACAGGGGGCGTACGAGCAGTACTTC.

V is TRBV30 and J is TRBJ2-6; D is undetermined. This CDR3 region has 15 residues. The V and J ends lost 4 bases and 1 base respectively, with 11 bases between them. The germline CDR1 and CDR2 sequences are GTSNPN and SVGIG (reference sequence). CDR3 nucleotides: TGTGCCTGGACCGCCGGCCCTTCTGGGGCCAACGTCCTGACTTTC. Protein product: CAWTAGPSGANVLTF.

The V call is TRBV19, the J call TRBJ1-2; 8 bases map to TRBD1. Germline values: CDR1 LNHDA, CDR2 SQIVND (reference sequence). The CDR3 is 14 residues long. Trimming took 4 bases from V and 4 from J; bases not matched to a gene: 5. CDR3 coding DNA: TGTGCCAGTAGTAATGGACAGGGCCGCTATGGCTACACCTTC. Translated: CASSNGQGRYGYTF.

The rearrangement links TRBV6-5 to TRBJ1-5; D is unresolved. V was trimmed by 5 bases and J by 6 bases, leaving 17 bases between them. The CDR3 covers 15 residues. Germline values: CDR1 MNHEY, CDR2 SVGAGI. The DNA for the CDR3 is TGTGCCAGCAGTCCCGGGCCTTTCATGGGTCAGCCCCAGCATTTT. Translation gives CASSPGPFMGQPQHF.

The chain uses TRBV11-2 and TRBJ2-7; D is undetermined. CDR1 SGHAT and CDR2 FQNNGV come from the germline V gene. The V gene lost 6 bases and the J gene lost 12 bases, with 24 bases spanning the gap. CDR3 length: 14 residues. The CDR3 DNA reads TGTGCCAGCAGACGAGACCCGTCCAGCCTCGAATGGTACTTC. Protein: CASRRDPSSLEWYF.

V gene TRBV28 combines with J gene TRBJ2-2; 7 bases are a match to TRBD2. V gave up 1 base and J gave up 6 bases; unmatched junction bases: 8. The CDR3 runs to 16 residues. CDR1 is MDHEN and CDR2 is SYDVKM in the germline V gene. The CDR3 here is CASSLSLSGGSGELFF. The CDR3 DNA reads as TGTGCCAGCAGTTTATCTCTCTCGGGGGGATCCGGGGAGCTGTTTTTT.

This clone was picked up one time. This chain uses TRBV7-9 with TRBJ2-5; D remains ambiguous. The V and J ends lost 1 base and 2 bases respectively, with 8 bases between them. There are 14 residues in the CDR3. Per the germline V gene, CDR1 is SEHNR and CDR2 is FQNEAQ (reference sequence). The CDR3 sequence is CASSLVQYQETQYF. CDR3 DNA sequence: TGTGCCAGCAGCTTAGTACAGTATCAAGAGACCCAGTACTTC.

V and J are TRBV15 and TRBJ2-7, with D perhaps TRBD2 (6 bases). The CDR3 consists of 15 residues. Trimming removed 0 bases from V and 3 bases from J, with 12 bases in between. The germline V gene encodes CDR1 LNHNV and CDR2 YYDKDF (reference sequence). The CDR3 DNA sequence: TGTGCCACCAGCAGAGAGGGCGGGGCCTACTACGAGCAGTACTTC. Translated, it gives CATSREGGAYYEQYF.

The chain links TRBV7-8 to TRBJ2-7; D is unclear. Trimming removed 1 base from V and 1 base from J, with 8 bases in between. This CDR3 comprises 14 residues. CDR1 and CDR2 from the germline V gene are SGHVS and FQNEAQ. CDR3 in amino acids: CASSLEEASYEQYF. CDR3 DNA: TGTGCCAGCAGCTTAGAGGAAGCGTCCTACGAGCAGTACTTC.

This clone has just a few counts. The J gene is TRBJ2-7, the V gene TRBV5-1, with a possible D match to TRBD2 (5 bases). V was clipped by 4 bases and J by 1 base, with 12 bases between them. Germline CDR1 and CDR2: SGHRS and YFSETQ. The CDR3 consists of 14 residues. CDR3 in amino acids: CASSLGLASYEQYF. CDR3 DNA: TGCGCCAGCAGCCTTGGGCTAGCTTCCTACGAGCAGTACTTC.

This clone was detected a few times. The CDR3 region is CASSQEPGQVTYGYTF. In DNA, the CDR3 is TGTGCCAGCAGCCAAGAACCGGGACAAGTTACCTATGGCTACACCTTC. This chain connects TRBV11-2 to TRBJ1-2; D possibly corresponds to TRBD1 (6 bases). Germline values: CDR1 SGHAT, CDR2 FQNNGV. The V and J ends lost 5 bases and 4 bases respectively, with 20 bases between them. This CDR3 is built from 16 residues.

This clone was counted between two and nine times. The CDR3 DNA reads as TGTGCCAGCAGCACGGCAGGGGTCTATGGCTACACCTTC. Protein: CASSTAGVYGYTF. V gene TRBV11-2 combines with J gene TRBJ1-2, with D perhaps matching TRBD1 (6 bases). CDR1 is SGHAT and CDR2 is FQNNGV in the germline V gene. This CDR3 comprises 13 residues. V was cut by 5 bases and J by 4 bases, with 11 bases left in between. The full variable domain, rest sourced from reference TRBV11-2 and TRBJ1-2, is EAGVAQSPRYKIIEKRQSVAFWCNPISGHATLYWYQQILGQGPKLLIQFQNNGVVDDSQLPKDRFSAERLKGVDSTLKIQPAKLEDSAVYLCASSTAGVYGYTFGSGTRLTVV.

The V and J genes are TRBV10-3 and TRBJ1-3; D is perhaps TRBD1 (5 bases). The germline V and J ends were trimmed by 8 bases and 2 bases, with 13 bases remaining between them. CDR3 length: 14 amino acids. The germline CDR1 and CDR2 sequences are ENHRY and SYGVKD. The CDR3 spells CAIGAGGPGNTIYF. CDR3 nucleotide sequence: TGTGCCATCGGCGCCGGGGGTCCTGGAAACACCATATATTTT.

This clone was counted a single time. This chain connects TRBV11-2 to TRBJ2-7; D is perhaps TRBD2 (6 bases). CDR1 SGHAT and CDR2 FQNNGV come from the germline V gene. The CDR3 totals 14 residues. The V gene lost 2 bases and the J gene lost 3 bases, with 11 bases spanning the gap. CDR3 amino acids: CASSLLVGGYEQYF. CDR3 coding DNA: TGTGCCAGCAGCTTATTAGTGGGGGGCTACGAGCAGTACTTC.

This clone was observed a handful of times. Other DNA sequences within the sample encode an identical CDR3. The chain couples TRBV11-2 to TRBJ1-6; 9 bases are shared with TRBD1. J was trimmed by 9 bases and V by 6 bases; bases with no gene match: 6. The germline gives CDR1 SGHAT, CDR2 FQNNGV. The CDR3 is made up of 14 amino acids. As DNA, the CDR3 is TGTGCCAGCAGGGAACAGGGGGCAGGTTCACCCCTCCACTTT. Residues: CASREQGAGSPLHF.